This is a list of T cell receptor beta chains from one sample in a study of shared clonotypes between healthy human individuals. The method was immunoSEQ multiplex PCR; TCRdb's version includes in-frame clones alone and lacks a portion of them. The sample has 1.6 million or so clones; roughly 98.5% are singletons. The material sequenced was naive CD4+ T cells sorted from blood. The receptors were gathered from a young man in good health. Both conserved end residues are trimmed from each CDR3. Fields, in order: clone size, V gene, CDR3 protein. Some rows have no size entry. The others give once, few or many, or a class for an expanded clone.

clone_size: -
v_call: TRBV27
cdr3_aa: ASSFRRDREGYGYT

clone_size: once
v_call: TRBV5-5
cdr3_aa: ASSHWTGQNQPQH

clone_size: -
v_call: TRBV18
cdr3_aa: ASSPLHREGEAF

clone_size: -
v_call: TRBV7-9
cdr3_aa: ASSLTLGGQF

clone_size: -
v_call: TRBV5-4
cdr3_aa: ASSLMAIKDTQY

clone_size: -
v_call: TRBV10-1
cdr3_aa: ASQTGAASGANVLT

clone_size: -
v_call: TRBV5-1
cdr3_aa: ASSLASTSGPDTQY

clone_size: -
v_call: TRBV5-1
cdr3_aa: ASSPSSGEQY

clone_size: -
v_call: TRBV28
cdr3_aa: ASSLRGTGDYGYT

clone_size: -
v_call: TRBV6-1
cdr3_aa: ASSEFRYRTPNEQY

clone_size: -
v_call: TRBV7-8
cdr3_aa: ASSTPRDSPLSTYEQY

clone_size: -
v_call: TRBV29-1
cdr3_aa: SVDRVLNEQY

clone_size: once
v_call: TRBV14
cdr3_aa: ASRRTANEKLF

clone_size: -
v_call: TRBV9
cdr3_aa: ASSGNGDRGFNQPQH

clone_size: -
v_call: TRBV18
cdr3_aa: ASLREVNQPQH

clone_size: -
v_call: TRBV10-3
cdr3_aa: AIMTTHEQY

clone_size: -
v_call: TRBV9
cdr3_aa: ASSVGGEGETQY

clone_size: -
v_call: TRBV12-2
cdr3_aa: ASRLTGGNRLIYYGYT

clone_size: -
v_call: TRBV19
cdr3_aa: ASVAGGSYNEQF

clone_size: -
v_call: TRBV7-9
cdr3_aa: ASSLGYQPQH

clone_size: -
v_call: TRBV29-1
cdr3_aa: SVRQIANTGELF

clone_size: -
v_call: TRBV5-1
cdr3_aa: ASSSRQGTYEQY

clone_size: -
v_call: TRBV27
cdr3_aa: ASSGYYEQY

clone_size: -
v_call: TRBV28
cdr3_aa: ASKIQGGTEAF

clone_size: -
v_call: TRBV15
cdr3_aa: ATSRDPLQETQY

clone_size: -
v_call: TRBV2
cdr3_aa: ASSVGGAKNIQY

clone_size: -
v_call: TRBV7-2
cdr3_aa: ASSRGGLAASYEQY

clone_size: -
v_call: TRBV30
cdr3_aa: AWSVLVGRAGEQY

clone_size: -
v_call: TRBV7-7
cdr3_aa: ASSLAGQADTQY

clone_size: -
v_call: TRBV5-1
cdr3_aa: ASSLVRRDGGEQY

clone_size: -
v_call: TRBV21-1
cdr3_aa: ASSKKGLAGRTSTDTQY

clone_size: -
v_call: TRBV5-6
cdr3_aa: ASRRQGGKNTEAF

clone_size: -
v_call: TRBV29-1
cdr3_aa: SVSPRGAGNTIY

clone_size: -
v_call: TRBV11-2
cdr3_aa: ASSLVGEQY

clone_size: -
v_call: TRBV28
cdr3_aa: ASSLWKTGDGNQPQH

clone_size: -
v_call: TRBV5-1
cdr3_aa: ASSFERAGGTDTQY

clone_size: -
v_call: TRBV28
cdr3_aa: ASSLPQGFYTEAF

clone_size: -
v_call: TRBV5-1
cdr3_aa: ASSLTGPTYNEQF

clone_size: once
v_call: TRBV7-2
cdr3_aa: ASSGSGETQY

clone_size: -
v_call: TRBV4-1
cdr3_aa: ASSQASTVDYEQY

clone_size: -
v_call: TRBV6-1
cdr3_aa: ASSEAYSNQPQH

clone_size: -
v_call: TRBV7-2
cdr3_aa: ASSSGTSDYEQY